The sequence of this T cell receptor beta chain was determined in a study of T-cell reconstitution after alpha-beta-depleted transplantation in children. Only a few counts were recorded for this clonotype. CDR1 and CDR2 from the germline V gene are SGHRS and YFSETQ. V was clipped by 3 bases and J by 4 bases; unmatched bases: 13. This CDR3 region has 17 residues. The authors prepared the TCRbeta library with unique molecular identifiers. MiXCR, run by TCRdb on the PCR reads, gives a single entry per CDR3 protein. The sample has 500,000 to 750,000 distinct CDR3 sequences; roughly 30% are singletons. The clonotype originates from a boy in the first two years of life with Wiskott-Aldrich syndrome, due to receive a stem cell transplant. The sample in question was PBMCs, obtained before TCRalphabeta/CD19-depleted stem cell transplant. The gene calls are TRBV5-1 and TRBJ2-1; TRBD1 agrees at 7 bases. CDR3 DNA: TGCGCCAGCAGCTGGGTACCAGGGGGAAAACCTTACAATGAGCAGTTCTTC. This sequence encodes CASSWVPGGKPYNEQFF.